The 27 T cell receptor beta chains below were found in one sample sequenced in a study of PD-1 blockade in classical Hodgkin lymphoma. Here immunoSEQ multiplex PCR was the method, and the copy in TCRdb shows in-frame clones only, minus some. Among approximately 25,000 clones listed, 80% to 85% were seen once. Every patient had relapsed following autologous stem cell transplantation, and cohorts differed in brentuximab vedotin exposure. Investigators isolated CD4+ T cells from thawed PBMCs through magnetic negative selection. Source: CD4+ T cells from blood, taken at baseline. The receptor source for this set is a human donor with classical Hodgkin lymphoma.

The chain couples TRBV5-1 to TRBJ2-5; D gene unclear. Germline V CDR1 and CDR2: SGHRS, YFSETQ. The CDR3 contains 11 residues. V was shortened by 4 bases and J by 2 bases, with 3 bases between the two germline ends. CDR3 sequence reads: CASSQQETQYF. CDR3 DNA sequence: TGCGCCAGCAGCCAACAAGAGACCCAGTACTTC.

The chain carries TRBV28 and TRBJ2-3; 9 bases line up with TRBD2. The CDR3 contains 15 residues. Germline CDR1 MDHEN, CDR2 SYDVKM. Trimming removed 1 base from V and 8 bases from J; junction bases left unmatched: 7. For the CDR3, the DNA is TGTGCCAGCAGTTTATCGCGGGGGGGCGGAGGTACGCAGTATTTT. It encodes CASSLSRGGGGTQYF.

In this sample, this clone turned up a few times. The rearrangement uses TRBV2 and TRBJ1-2; D might be TRBD1 (6 bases). From germline, CDR1 is SNHLY and CDR2 FYNNEI. Trimming took 0 bases from V and 1 from J, leaving 15 bases between them. The CDR3 covers 17 residues. CDR3 sequence reads: CASSEALFGGLNYGYTF. The CDR3, as DNA: TGTGCCAGCAGTGAAGCGCTTTTTGGGGGGCTTAACTATGGCTACACCTTC. Full variable domain (missing parts from reference TRBV2 and TRBJ1-2): EPEVTQTPSHQVTQMGQEVILRCVPISNHLYFYWYRQILGQKVEFLVSFYNNEISEKSEIFDDQFSVERPDGSNFTLKIRSTKLEDSAMYFCASSEALFGGLNYGYTFGSGTRLTVV.

This clone is a singleton in its sample. J is TRBJ1-2 and V is TRBV4-2; D perhaps matches TRBD1 (6 bases). Germline V gene lookup returns CDR1 LGHNA and CDR2 YNFKEQ. V was clipped by 3 bases and J by 1 base, with 15 bases between them. The CDR3 consists of 16 residues. The CDR3 bases are TGTGCCAGCAGCCAGTCCCCGGGGGCGGGTAACTATGGCTACACCTTC. This gives the protein CASSQSPGAGNYGYTF.

This clone has a handful of counts. V gene TRBV6-4 combines with J gene TRBJ2-1; TRBD2 matches 7 bases. The CDR3 runs to 15 residues. Germline V CDR1 and CDR2: MRHNA, SNTAGT. V trimming: 3 bases; J trimming: 4 bases; junction bases outside the gene matches: 6. The CDR3 loop reads CASSEMGGWYNEQFF. For the CDR3, the DNA is TGTGCCAGCAGTGAGATGGGGGGGTGGTACAATGAGCAGTTCTTC.

The rearrangement uses TRBV9 and TRBJ2-1; a weak D match, TRBD2 (5 bases). The V end lost 3 bases, the J end lost 5 bases, and 18 bases lay between the germline ends. Germline V gene sequence: CDR1 SGDLS, CDR2 YYNGEE. This CDR3 has 16 residues. The CDR3 is CASSEITHGVHNEQFF. The CDR3 nucleotides read TGTGCCAGCAGCGAGATAACCCACGGGGTTCACAATGAGCAGTTCTTC.

The V call is TRBV5-1, the J call TRBJ2-7, with 9 bases that match TRBD2. The CDR3 totals 17 residues. V dropped 0 bases and J dropped 0; count of bases not matched to a gene: 7. Germline assignment: CDR1 SGHRS and CDR2 YFSETQ. DNA of the CDR3: TGCGCCAGCAGCTTGGCCCCGAGCGGGGGGCTCTCCTACGAGCAGTACTTC. Its protein is CASSLAPSGGLSYEQYF.

Of note for this clone: Other DNA sequences from this sample encode an identical CDR3 as well. The chain joins TRBV9 to TRBJ1-1, with D unclear. The CDR3 contains 13 residues. CDR1 SGDLS and CDR2 YYNGEE come from the germline V gene. Trimming took 0 bases from V and 1 from J, leaving 4 bases between them. CDR3 in amino acids: CASSVAQNTEAFF. The CDR3 DNA reads as TGTGCCAGCAGCGTAGCACAGAACACTGAAGCTTTCTTT.

The J gene is TRBJ1-2, the V gene TRBV28, with 9 bases identical to TRBD1. CDR3 length: 14 amino acids. V was pared by 3 bases and J by 4 bases, with 3 bases of the junction left unmatched. Per the germline V gene, CDR1 is MDHEN and CDR2 is SYDVKM. CDR3 amino acids: CASSLGQGVYGYTF. In DNA, the CDR3 is TGTGCCAGCAGTTTGGGACAGGGCGTCTATGGCTACACCTTC.

This rearrangement joins TRBV9 to TRBJ2-5, with TRBD1 matching 8 bases. J gave up 5 bases and V 0 bases, and 3 bases lay outside the gene matches. This CDR3 spans 14 amino acids. CDR1 and CDR2 from the germline V gene are SGDLS and YYNGEE. The CDR3 bases are TGTGCCAGCAGCGTAGGGACAGGGCCGGAGACCCAGTACTTC. This codes for CASSVGTGPETQYF. The variable domain in full, with the rest retrieved from reference TRBV9 and TRBJ2-5, is DSGVTQTPKHLITATGQRVTLRCSPRSGDLSVYWYQQSLDQGLQFLIQYYNGEERAKGNILERFSAQQFPDLHSELNLSSLELGDSALYFCASSVGTGPETQYFGPGTRLLVL.

J is TRBJ1-2 and V is TRBV30, with D unclear. Germline assignment: CDR1 GTSNPN and CDR2 SVGIG (reference sequence). V lost 4 bases and J 3 bases, leaving 15 bases between the germline ends. CDR3 length: 14 residues. The CDR3 reads CAWTRPPRDYGYTF. CDR3 nucleotide sequence: TGTGCCTGGACCCGTCCCCCCCGTGACTATGGCTACACCTTC.

This chain uses TRBV30 with TRBJ2-2; D possibly corresponds to TRBD2 (6 bases). V lost 0 bases and J 4 bases, leaving 9 bases between the germline ends. Per the germline V gene, CDR1 is GTSNPN and CDR2 is SVGIG (reference sequence). CDR3 size: 14 residues. The CDR3 sequence: CAWSVNGGTGELFF. DNA of the CDR3: TGTGCCTGGAGTGTAAACGGGGGCACCGGGGAGCTGTTTTTT.

This chain links TRBV30 with TRBJ1-2; D not resolved. Per the germline V gene, CDR1 is GTSNPN and CDR2 is SVGIG (reference sequence). V was trimmed by 2 bases and J by 4 bases, leaving 17 bases between them. This CDR3 region has 15 residues. The CDR3 DNA reads as TGTGCCTGGAGTTCCACCCTATCACTGGTCTATGGCTACACCTTC. It specifies CAWSSTLSLVYGYTF. Drawing the rest from reference TRBV30 and TRBJ1-2, the complete variable domain is SQTIHQWPATLVQPVGSPLSLECTVEGTSNPNLYWYRQAAGRGLQLLFYSVGIGQISSEVPQNLSASRPQDRQFILSSKKLLLSDSGFYLCAWSSTLSLVYGYTFGSGTRLTVV.

The rearrangement links TRBV5-6 to TRBJ2-1, with TRBD1 matching 10 bases. The CDR3 runs 14 residues. Germline CDR1 SGHDT, CDR2 YYEEEE. Germline trimming cut 3 bases from V and 5 bases from J; bases unmatched to any gene: 2. CDR3 coding DNA: TGTGCCAGCAGCTACGGGACAGGGGACAATGAGCAGTTCTTC. Its protein is CASSYGTGDNEQFF.

This clone appeared once. The chain uses TRBV2 and TRBJ1-2; no reliable D call. The germline gives CDR1 SNHLY, CDR2 FYNNEI. Trimming took 5 bases from V and 2 from J, leaving 3 bases between them. The CDR3 covers 11 residues. CDR3 bases: TGTGCCAGCAGTCCCAACTATGGCTACACCTTC. This gives the protein CASSPNYGYTF.

The gene calls are TRBV7-2 and TRBJ2-1; D might be TRBD1 or TRBD2, each matching 5 bases. Looked up from germline, CDR1 is SGHTA and CDR2 is FQGNSA. The CDR3 contains 15 residues. The V gene lost 1 base and the J gene lost 10 bases, with 17 bases spanning the gap. The DNA for the CDR3 is TGTGCCAGCAGCTTAGTTCGGGGCCCGCTGGTGGAGCAGTTCTTC. Protein sequence: CASSLVRGPLVEQFF.

V gene TRBV6-5 combines with J gene TRBJ1-3; D is unresolved. The ends were cut back, 6 bases at V and 2 bases at J, with 8 bases in the middle. There are 13 residues in the CDR3. CDR1 and CDR2 from the germline V gene are MNHEY and SVGAGI. CDR3 protein: CASRRVTGNTIYF. CDR3 nucleotides: TGTGCCAGCAGGAGGGTGACTGGAAACACCATATATTTT.

V is TRBV6-4 and J is TRBJ1-6, with D perhaps TRBD1 (5 bases). This CDR3 has 22 amino acids. Germline CDR1 MRHNA, CDR2 SNTAGT. V lost 0 bases to trimming and J lost 2 bases, with 26 bases between them. The CDR3 loop is CASSDSGWGGAPGGTYNSPLHF. Here the CDR3 DNA reads TGTGCCAGCAGTGACTCTGGTTGGGGCGGGGCCCCGGGGGGAACCTATAATTCACCCCTCCACTTT.

The chain recombines TRBV5-4 with TRBJ1-1; 7 nucleotides align to TRBD1. This CDR3 region has 17 residues. Germline-derived CDR1 and CDR2 are SGHNT and YYREEE (reference sequence). V lost 2 bases to trimming and J lost 1 base; unmatched junction nucleotides: 11. The CDR3 nucleotides are TGTGCCAGCAGCTTAGGGACAGCCTATAAAACGAACACTGAAGCTTTCTTT. Its translation is CASSLGTAYKTNTEAFF. Full variable domain (remainder filled in from reference TRBV5-4 and TRBJ1-1): ETGVTQSPTHLIKTRGQQVTLRCSSQSGHNTVSWYQQALGQGPQFIFQYYREEENGRGNFPPRFSGLQFPNYSSELNVNALELDDSALYLCASSLGTAYKTNTEAFFGQGTRLTVV.

The gene calls are TRBV7-9 and TRBJ2-3; a weak D match, TRBD1 (6 bases). Germline V gene data show CDR1 as SEHNR and CDR2 as FQNEAQ (reference sequence). This CDR3 comprises 14 residues. Trimming cost V 4 bases and J 1 base, with 9 bases left between them. Here the CDR3 DNA reads TGTGCCAGCAGCTGGACAGTTGGCACAGATACGCAGTATTTT. Its protein product is CASSWTVGTDTQYF.

This chain connects TRBV29-1 to TRBJ1-5, with 9 bases matching TRBD1. CDR3 length: 13 residues. V lost 6 bases and J lost 4; bases outside the gene matches: 4. Germline CDR1 reads SQVTM; CDR2 reads ANQGSEA. DNA for the CDR3: TGCAGCGTATTACAGGGGGCGAATCAGCCCCAGCATTTT. Translating it yields CSVLQGANQPQHF.

J is TRBJ1-1 and V is TRBV7-9, with D hard to call. The CDR3 is 15 amino acids. Trimming pared 0 bases from V and 8 bases from J, leaving 16 bases between. Looked up from germline, CDR1 is SEHNR and CDR2 is FQNEAQ (reference sequence). CDR3 sequence reads: CASSLAAVLKAEAFF. CDR3 sequence (DNA): TGTGCCAGCAGCTTAGCTGCGGTCCTTAAAGCGGAAGCTTTCTTT.

The rearrangement joins TRBV6-1 to TRBJ1-1; 9 bases align to TRBD1. V lost 7 bases, J lost 3 bases, and 3 bases stayed unmatched. Germline V gene sequence: CDR1 MNHNS, CDR2 SASEGT. There are 13 residues in the CDR3. The CDR3 region is CASNWDRDTEAFF. The CDR3, as DNA: TGTGCCAGCAATTGGGACAGGGACACTGAAGCTTTCTTT.

The chain has TRBV2 and TRBJ1-6; tentative D call: TRBD1 (5 bases). The CDR3 spans 14 residues. Germline loops: CDR1 SNHLY, CDR2 FYNNEI. Trimming left V 3 bases short and J 5 bases short, with 8 bases between. The CDR3 region has the DNA TGTGCCAGCAGTGAGAGGGGCAATAATTCACCCCTCCACTTT. It translates to CASSERGNNSPLHF.

The sample holds one count of this clone. V is TRBV7-2 and J is TRBJ2-5; tentatively, D is TRBD1 (6 bases). The CDR3 covers 16 residues. The V end was cut by 2 bases, the J end by 0 bases, with 13 bases between. Per germline, CDR1 SGHTA and CDR2 FQGNSA. DNA of the CDR3: TGTGCCAGCAGCTTACCTCCTACAGGGTACCAAGAGACCCAGTACTTC. Translation gives CASSLPPTGYQETQYF.

V is TRBV28 and J is TRBJ2-7; D gene uncertain. Germline V gives CDR1 MDHEN, CDR2 SYDVKM. V gave up 7 bases and J gave up 3 bases, with 13 bases separating them. The CDR3 has 13 amino acids. CDR3 protein: CASMVDTYYEQYF. The CDR3 DNA follows: TGTGCCAGCATGGTAGACACTTACTACGAGCAGTACTTC.

The chain joins TRBV5-1 to TRBJ1-1; 9 nucleotides agree with TRBD1. V gave up 2 bases and J gave up 5 bases; unmatched junction bases: 13. CDR3 size: 17 residues. Germline V gives CDR1 SGHRS, CDR2 YFSETQ. DNA for the CDR3: TGCGCCAGCAGCTTATTTGGACAGGGGATAGAGAGGACTGAAGCTTTCTTT. It specifies CASSLFGQGIERTEAFF.